This TCR beta chain originates from a study of blood T cell repertoires in COVID-19. TCRdb's table, derived via immunoSEQ multiplex PCR, lists solely in-frame clones and lacks some. The sample has about 530,000 clones; 85% to 90% are singletons. Enrolled during active infection, Seattle patients were then followed longitudinally. Germline loops: CDR1 MNHEY, CDR2 SMNVEV (reference sequence). V was trimmed by 8 bases and J by 5 bases, leaving 12 bases between them. There are 13 residues in the CDR3. Sequencing input: peripheral blood. The TCR sequence derives from a woman aged 45 to 65 with COVID-19, enrolled during active disease. The chain is built from TRBV27 and TRBJ2-2; D unresolved. CDR3 DNA: TGTGCCAGCGGTCCCCGGGTAACCGGGGAGCTGTTTTTT. It codes for CASGPRVTGELFF.